These 17 T cell receptor beta chains originate from one sample sequenced in a study of T-cell memory formation after mild COVID-19. TCRdb re-called the 5' RACE reads through MiXCR, storing one row per CDR3 protein. The sample records about 540,000 distinct CDR3 sequences, around 21% being singletons. The sample comprised PBMCs or a T cell subset sorted from them (not recorded which). These receptors all come from an adult woman who had mild COVID-19 (a few samples of this study predate the infection). Cell type and time point are not known.

The rearrangement uses TRBV5-4 and TRBJ2-3; 9 nucleotides line up with TRBD2. Germline V gives CDR1 SGHNT, CDR2 YYREEE (reference sequence). J gave up 5 bases and V 4 bases, and 14 bases lay outside the gene matches. This CDR3 has 17 residues. CDR3 residues: CASSPGSGGTPGDTQYF. In DNA, the CDR3 is TGTGCCAGCAGCCCAGGTAGCGGGGGAACTCCTGGAGATACGCAGTATTTT.

The V gene is TRBV6-6, the J gene TRBJ2-1, with TRBD2 matching 9 bases. CDR3 length equals 15 residues. The germline CDR1 and CDR2 sequences are MNHNY and SVGAGI (reference sequence). The V and J ends lost 2 bases and 8 bases, in that order; junction bases with no gene match: 7. The CDR3 DNA follows: TGTGCCAGCAGTTACGCGGGAGGGCCTTCAGATGAGCAGTTCTTC. It is translated as CASSYAGGPSDEQFF.

This clonotype showed up many times. The chain is built from TRBV5-4 and TRBJ2-5, with TRBD2 identical over 7 bases. The J segment lost 1 base and the V segment lost 4 bases, leaving 4 bases of the junction unmatched. The CDR3 spans 14 residues. Germline CDR1 and CDR2: SGHNT and YYREEE (reference sequence). CDR3 sequence reads: CASSGGEFQETQYF. Written as DNA, the CDR3 is TGTGCCAGCAGCGGGGGGGAATTCCAAGAGACCCAGTACTTC.

In its sample, this clonotype was seen many times. The gene calls are TRBV11-2 and TRBJ2-5; TRBD1 aligns across 8 bases. V trimming: 6 bases; J trimming: 6 bases; junction bases outside the gene matches: 12. CDR1 and CDR2 (germline): SGHAT, FQNNGV. This CDR3 is 15 amino acids long. The CDR3 is CASSSDLDRVQTQYF. DNA of the CDR3: TGTGCCAGCAGTTCGGATTTGGACAGGGTACAGACCCAGTACTTC.

This clonotype was seen more than once but under ten times. The genes are TRBV7-8 and TRBJ2-3, with D possibly TRBD2 on 7 matching bases. V was pared by 4 bases and J by 3 bases, with 17 bases between. The CDR3 runs 16 residues. Germline CDR1 reads SGHVS; CDR2 reads FQNEAQ. CDR3 coding DNA: TGTGCCAGCAGCTCCGGAGTGCGGGGGCTGACAGATACGCAGTATTTT. Translation: CASSSGVRGLTDTQYF.

The gene calls are TRBV4-3 and TRBJ1-2; 8 positions agree with TRBD1. This CDR3 region has 14 residues. V lost 2 bases and J lost 5; bases outside the gene matches: 4. CDR1 LGHNA and CDR2 YSLEER come from the germline V gene. The CDR3 sequence: CASSQSRTGYGYTF. The CDR3 nucleotides read TGCGCCAGCAGCCAATCCAGGACAGGGTATGGCTACACCTTC.

This clonotype was recorded a few times. The genes are TRBV20-1 and TRBJ1-1; maybe TRBD1 (6 bases). From germline, CDR1 is DFQATT and CDR2 SNEGSKA (reference sequence). The CDR3 loop spans 11 amino acids. Trimming left V 7 bases short and J 8 bases short, with 14 bases between. Here the CDR3 reads CSGRGDWEAFF. CDR3 sequence (DNA): TGCAGTGGAAGGGGGGATTGGGAAGCTTTCTTT.

The rearrangement joins TRBV19 to TRBJ1-1; D ambiguous. The CDR3 length is 13 residues. Germline V lookup: CDR1 LNHDA, CDR2 SQIVND (reference sequence). V gave up 6 bases and J gave up 7 bases, with 15 bases separating them. The CDR3 DNA sequence: TGTGCCAGTAGCAATGGGGTTTACTTTGAAGCTTTCTTT. As protein: CASSNGVYFEAFF.

This chain connects TRBV6-1 to TRBJ2-2; 7 nucleotides align to TRBD2. Per the germline V gene, CDR1 is MNHNS and CDR2 is SASEGT. This CDR3 region has 14 residues. J was trimmed by 6 bases and V by 6 bases; bases with no gene match: 7. In nucleotides, the CDR3 is TGTGCCAGCAGACCTCAGGGAGGGTCCGGGGAGCTGTTTTTT. Its protein is CASRPQGGSGELFF.

This chain joins TRBV29-1 and TRBJ2-1, with 10 bases matching TRBD2. Germline V lookup: CDR1 SQVTM, CDR2 ANQGSEA. The trim removed 4 bases at V and 10 bases at J, leaving 10 bases unmatched. CDR3 length: 14 amino acids. This CDR3 is CSVVSASGRREQFF. In DNA, the CDR3 is TGCAGCGTTGTGAGTGCTAGCGGGAGACGGGAGCAGTTCTTC.

The rearrangement links TRBV4-2 to TRBJ2-1, with 8 nucleotides matching TRBD2. V dropped 7 bases and J dropped 7; count of bases not matched to a gene: 12. Germline-derived CDR1 and CDR2 are LGHNA and YNFKEQ. This CDR3 is 15 amino acids long. The DNA of the CDR3 is TGTGCCAGCATCGAACGAGCGGGAGTAAGGAATGAGCAGTTCTTC. It yields the protein CASIERAGVRNEQFF.

This clonotype has more than one count but fewer than ten. V gene TRBV6-5 combines with J gene TRBJ1-1, with D possibly being TRBD1 (5 bases). The V and J ends lost 6 bases and 3 bases respectively, with 11 bases between them. Per germline, CDR1 MNHEY and CDR2 SVGAGI. The CDR3 is 13 residues long. CDR3 bases: TGTGCCAGCAGATCCAGGGTTGACACTGAAGCTTTCTTT. As protein: CASRSRVDTEAFF.

The table lists this clonotype with a few counts. The chain couples TRBV15 to TRBJ2-3, with D maybe TRBD2 (5 bases). Germline V lookup: CDR1 LNHNV, CDR2 YYDKDF (reference sequence). The V end lost 1 base, the J end lost 6 bases, and 8 bases lay between the germline ends. This CDR3 has 13 amino acids. The CDR3 loop is CATSRVSSDTQYF. The CDR3 DNA follows: TGTGCCACCAGCAGAGTATCTAGCGATACGCAGTATTTT.

This clonotype was seen at least ten times. The chain links TRBV29-1 to TRBJ1-2; D is possibly TRBD1 (5 bases). V lost 6 bases and J 2 bases, leaving 7 bases between the germline ends. The CDR3 runs 11 residues. The germline CDR1 and CDR2 sequences are SQVTM and ANQGSEA. CDR3 bases: TGCAGCGTACCAGGGAACTATGGCTACACCTTC. Protein: CSVPGNYGYTF.

This clonotype was seen ten or more times. A much larger clone differs from this one at a single base, so this may be a read error. This sequence joins TRBV5-6 and TRBJ2-7; D gene uncertain. Trimming cost V 3 bases and J 3 bases, with 4 bases left between them. Germline loops: CDR1 SGHDT, CDR2 YYEEEE. The CDR3 covers 11 residues. CDR3 sequence (DNA): TGTGCCAGCAGCTCCTTCTACGAGCAGTACTTC. Protein product: CASSSFYEQYF. Full variable domain (remainder filled in from reference TRBV5-6 and TRBJ2-7): DAGVTQSPTHLIKTRGQQVTLRCSPKSGHDTVSWYQQALGQGPQFIFQYYEEEERQRGNFPDRFSGHQFPNYSSELNVNALLLGDSALYLCASSSFYEQYFGPGTRLTVT.

The V gene is TRBV7-9, the J gene TRBJ2-5, with 8 nucleotides matching TRBD1. The germline V gene encodes CDR1 SEHNR and CDR2 FQNEAQ (reference sequence). V shed 6 bases and J 9 bases; nucleotides not matched to a gene: 15. This CDR3 is built from 15 residues. The CDR3 DNA reads TGTGCCAGCAGTCCCACCGAATGGACAGGGTGGGCCCAGTACTTC. Protein product: CASSPTEWTGWAQYF.

This clonotype appeared a single time. This chain links TRBV9 with TRBJ2-1; 9 nucleotides match TRBD2. The V and J ends lost 0 bases and 6 bases, in that order; junction bases with no gene match: 4. This CDR3 has 15 amino acids. Germline-derived CDR1 and CDR2 are SGDLS and YYNGEE. The CDR3 spells CASSVVAGGVNEQFF. CDR3 nucleotide sequence: TGTGCCAGCAGCGTAGTGGCGGGAGGGGTCAATGAGCAGTTCTTC.